These 29 T cell receptor beta chains were all obtained from the same sample, sequenced in a study of T cell clonality in common variable immunodeficiency. Sequencing used immunoSEQ multiplex PCR; TCRdb keeps in-frame clones, though not all of them. In total the sample includes tens of thousands of clones, none of them seen once. The sequencing sample was made of peripheral blood mononuclear cells. The receptor source for this set is a person between 18 and 75 years old in good health.

This clone was counted many times. The read ends 3 residues early relative to the CDR3; the germline J gene fills the gap. This sequence joins TRBV5-1 and TRBJ1-1; the D is unclear. CDR3 length: 14 residues. Germline CDR1 reads SGHRS; CDR2 reads YFSETQ. V lost 0 bases and J 0 bases, leaving 6 bases between the germline ends. CDR3 DNA (partial): TGCGCCAGCAGCTTGGGAACAGTGAACACTGAA. Translating gives CASSLGTVNTE. The CDR3, in full, reads CASSLGTVNTEAFF.

This clone turned up a few times. The missing CDR3 end, 3 residues past where the read stops, is filled in from the germline J gene. This chain connects TRBV7-2 to TRBJ1-2; 7 bases line up with TRBD1. Germline loops: CDR1 SGHTA, CDR2 FQGNSA. V shed 5 bases, J shed 6 bases, and the junction held 9 bases outside the gene matches. The CDR3 length is 14 residues. The covered CDR3 bases are TGTGCCAGCAGCCTAAGACAGGGAGGGAATGGC. Translation gives CASSLRQGGNG. The entire CDR3 sequence reads CASSLRQGGNGYTF.

This clone was counted many times. A read error may produce the germline difference seen at one junction end. The CDR3 goes on 3 residues after the read ends, and that part is filled in from the germline J gene. The V and J genes are TRBV4-2 and TRBJ1-3; 9 bases line up with TRBD1. The germline V gene encodes CDR1 LGHNA and CDR2 YNFKEQ. The CDR3 is made up of 15 amino acids. The CDR3 protein is CASSPDRGVGNTIYF. The DNA read from the CDR3 is TGCGCCAGCAGCCCCGACAGGGGGGTGGGAAACACC.

By sample share, this clone is medium-sized. The read is 3 residues too short to cover the CDR3 end, so that end is filled in from the germline J gene. This sequence joins TRBV5-1 and TRBJ2-6, with TRBD1 matching 10 bases. Germline values: CDR1 SGHRS, CDR2 YFSETQ. The trim removed 3 bases at V and 0 bases at J, leaving 6 bases unmatched. CDR3 length: 18 residues. The CDR3 reads CASSSGTGAFSGANVLTF. The CDR3 bases that were read are TGCGCCAGCAGCTCCGGGACAGGGGCATTCTCTGGGGCCAACGTC.

On this clone: The CDR3 end lies 3 residues beyond the end of the read and is filled in from the germline J gene. This chain joins TRBV6-4 and TRBJ2-5; 13 bases line up with TRBD2. Germline assignment: CDR1 MRHNA and CDR2 SNTAGT. The CDR3 runs 15 residues. Partial CDR3 DNA: TGTGCCTCCGCACTAGCGGGGGGGCCAACAGATACC. As protein: CASALAGGPTDT. In full, the CDR3 is CASALAGGPTDTQYF.

There are many counts of this clone. Sequencing ends 3 residues short of the CDR3 end; the germline J gene provides the rest. V and J are TRBV5-1 and TRBJ2-5; 7 nucleotides match TRBD2. Germline V lookup: CDR1 SGHRS, CDR2 YFSETQ. V dropped 3 bases and J dropped 1; count of bases not matched to a gene: 6. The CDR3 consists of 15 residues. CDR3 bases read: TGCGCCAGCAGCTCGGGGAGCGGGACCCAAGAGACC. This sequence encodes CASSSGSGTQET. From start to end, the CDR3 is CASSSGSGTQETQYF.

This clone occurred many times. With the read ending 3 residues before the CDR3 end, the germline J gene is used to fill in that end. The sample has other DNA sequences that encode this CDR3 too. V usage is TRBV18 and J usage is TRBJ2-2, with 7 bases lining up with TRBD2. J lost 8 bases, V lost 0 bases, and 12 bases had no gene match. This CDR3 has 17 residues. CDR1 KGHSH and CDR2 LQKENI come from the germline V gene. The DNA read from the CDR3 is TGTGCCAGCTCACCACCGAGTTCTAGCGGCCCGAGGGGGGAG. Protein sequence: CASSPPSSSGPRGE. The whole CDR3 sequence reads CASSPPSSSGPRGELFF.

This clone was picked up many times. The CDR3 end falls 3 residues outside the read, so it is completed with the germline J gene. V usage is TRBV18 and J usage is TRBJ2-3, with no clear D. The length of the CDR3 is 13 residues. Germline V CDR1 and CDR2: KGHSH, LQKENI. V was trimmed by 2 bases and J by 2 bases, leaving 5 bases between them. CDR3 loop: CASSPFLTDTQYF. The sequenced part of the CDR3 DNA is TGTGCCAGCTCACCATTTCTCACAGATACG.

Many counts were recorded for this clone. The read gets to within 3 residues of the CDR3 end, and the germline J gene fills in the rest. V is TRBV19 and J is TRBJ1-5; 9 bases match TRBD1. Germline loops: CDR1 LNHDA, CDR2 SQIVND (reference sequence). Losses at the gene ends were 6 bases for V and 9 bases for J; bases not matched to a gene: 9. This CDR3 is 14 amino acids long. The part of the CDR3 DNA that was read is TGTGCCAGTAGAGTACAGGGGGCTCAGCGGCCC. It yields the protein CASRVQGAQRP. The entire CDR3 is CASRVQGAQRPQHF.

In its sample, this clone was seen many times. The CDR3 goes on 3 residues after the read ends, and that part is filled in from the germline J gene. The chain couples TRBV20-1 to TRBJ1-1; D may be TRBD1 (6 bases). In germline, CDR1 is DFQATT, CDR2 SNEGSKA (reference sequence). V lost 6 bases to trimming and J lost 1 base, with 15 bases between them. The CDR3 totals 14 residues. The CDR3 spells CSAERGMGNTEAFF. Partial CDR3 DNA: TGCAGTGCCGAAAGGGGGATGGGGAACACTGAA.

This clone was detected ten times or more. The read ends 3 residues shy of where the CDR3 ends; the end is completed using the germline J gene. This chain uses TRBV20-1 with TRBJ1-2; TRBD1 might be the D (5 bases). This CDR3 contains 12 residues. V was trimmed by 3 bases and J by 5 bases, leaving 10 bases between them. Germline-derived CDR1 and CDR2 are DFQATT and SNEGSKA (reference sequence). This chain's CDR3 is CSARGLGYGYTF. The part of the CDR3 DNA that was read is TGCAGTGCTAGGGGGCTGGGTTATGGC.

This clone was seen at least ten times. The missing CDR3 end, 3 residues past where the read stops, is filled in from the germline J gene. The genes are TRBV5-1 and TRBJ2-7, with D maybe TRBD2 (6 bases). Germline V gene sequence: CDR1 SGHRS, CDR2 YFSETQ. The V and J ends lost 3 bases and 3 bases respectively, with 13 bases between them. The CDR3 has 14 amino acids. The part of the CDR3 DNA that was read is TGCGCCAGCAGCTCCGGGACTGTTGGCTACGAG. As protein: CASSSGTVGYE. The whole CDR3 protein reads CASSSGTVGYEQYF.

This clone was seen repeatedly, ten times or more. The sequence runs out 3 residues before the end of the CDR3; the remainder is reconstructed from the germline J gene. This chain uses TRBV12-3 or TRBV12-4 with TRBJ1-6, with D possibly matching TRBD1 (6 bases). The V end was cut by 6 bases, the J end by 9 bases, with 15 bases between. The CDR3 sequence is 14 residues long. The sequenced CDR3 bases are TGTGCCAGCAGCGGAGGGGGGGTTGGTTCACCC. Its protein product is CASSGGGVGSP. The complete CDR3 reads CASSGGGVGSPLHF.

This clone occurred many times. The sequenced fragment ends 3 residues before the CDR3 boundary, so the rest is inferred from the germline J gene. The chain uses TRBV6-1 and TRBJ2-3; 9 positions match TRBD1. The J segment lost 5 bases and the V segment lost 1 base, leaving 10 bases of the junction unmatched. This CDR3 is built from 17 residues. Germline CDR1 reads MNHNS; CDR2 reads SASEGT. The CDR3 spells CASSEGSVGQGRDTQYF. The part of the CDR3 DNA that was read is TGTGCCAGCAGTGAAGGTAGTGTGGGACAGGGCCGAGATACG.

At least ten counts were recorded for this clone. The CDR3: CAISESKGLATEAFF. The CDR3 DNA, read in part, is TGTGCCATCAGTGAGAGTAAGGGACTGGCGACTGAA. This rearrangement joins TRBV10-3 to TRBJ1-1; D is perhaps TRBD1 (5 bases). With the read ending 3 residues before the CDR3 end, the germline J gene is used to fill in that end. CDR1 is ENHRY and CDR2 is SYGVKD in the germline V gene. V lost 2 bases and J lost 5, with 15 bases in between. The CDR3 consists of 15 residues.

This clone was picked up many times. The read finishes 3 residues shy of the CDR3 end, and the germline J gene is used to complete it. The chain recombines TRBV20-1 with TRBJ2-1; 15 bases are a match to TRBD2. J lost 5 bases, V lost 3 bases, and 2 bases had no gene match. Germline V gives CDR1 DFQATT, CDR2 SNEGSKA (reference sequence). The CDR3 covers 15 residues. Incomplete CDR3 DNA: TGCAGTGCTAGCGGACTAGCGGGAGGGAACAATGAG. Its translation: CSASGLAGGNNE. From start to end, the CDR3 is CSASGLAGGNNEQFF.

The sample holds many counts of this clone. The read ends 3 residues early relative to the CDR3; the germline J gene fills the gap. The chain couples TRBV20-1 to TRBJ2-1; D gene uncertain. V gave up 5 bases and J gave up 8 bases, with 10 bases separating them. There are 11 residues in the CDR3. CDR1 and CDR2 from the germline V gene are DFQATT and SNEGSKA (reference sequence). The CDR3 loop is CSAQASDEQFF. Partial CDR3 DNA: TGCAGTGCTCAGGCGTCCGATGAG.

This clone was recorded many times. The DNA ends 3 residues before the CDR3 does, and the rest of the CDR3 is filled in from the germline J gene. The chain uses TRBV20-1 and TRBJ1-1, with D possibly matching TRBD1 (6 bases). Germline V gives CDR1 DFQATT, CDR2 SNEGSKA (reference sequence). Trimming pared 6 bases from V and 0 bases from J, leaving 11 bases between. The CDR3 covers 13 residues. The CDR3 protein is CSALDRVNTEAFF. The part of the CDR3 DNA that was read is TGCAGTGCCTTGGACAGAGTGAACACTGAA.

This clone was seen repeatedly, ten times or more. The CDR3 DNA, read in part, is TGCAGCGCCCGGCCGGGCTCTGGAAACACC. This sequence encodes CSARPGSGNT. The CDR3, in full, reads CSARPGSGNTIYF. V is TRBV29-1 and J is TRBJ1-3, with D hard to call. The CDR3 goes on 3 residues after the read ends, and that part is filled in from the germline J gene. Germline CDR1 SQVTM, CDR2 ANQGSEA. V dropped 7 bases and J dropped 0 bases, with 10 bases sitting between them. The length of the CDR3 is 13 residues.

This clone was seen repeatedly, ten times or more. The CDR3 end lies 3 residues beyond the end of the read and is filled in from the germline J gene. The rearrangement joins TRBV5-4 to TRBJ2-1; D unresolved. V lost 1 base to trimming and J lost 8 bases, with 13 bases between them. Germline V gene sequence: CDR1 SGHNT, CDR2 YYREEE (reference sequence). CDR3 length: 14 residues. The CDR3 DNA, read in part, is TGTGCCAGCAGCTTGCAGGCCCGACCCCATGAG. The encoded protein is CASSLQARPHE. From start to end, the CDR3 is CASSLQARPHEQFF.

This clone was detected many times. The CDR3 end falls 3 residues outside the read, so it is completed with the germline J gene. The V gene is TRBV5-8, the J gene TRBJ2-2; no definite D call. Trimming took off 4 bases at V and 0 bases at J, with 10 bases between the two ends. Germline V gene sequence: CDR1 SGHTS, CDR2 YDEGEE. The CDR3 runs 15 residues. The CDR3 reads CASSRFQANTGELFF. CDR3 bases read: TGTGCCAGCAGCAGATTTCAGGCGAACACCGGGGAG.

As concerns this clone: Read coverage stops 3 residues before the CDR3 terminus; the germline J gene supplies the remainder. The chain is built from TRBV2 and TRBJ1-2; no firm D call. Germline lookup yields CDR1 SNHLY and CDR2 FYNNEI. This CDR3 has 17 residues. V was cut by 1 base and J by 6 bases, with 21 bases left in between. CDR3: CASSEVPYAGSRDGYTF. CDR3 bases read: TGTGCCAGCAGTGAAGTGCCGTACGCTGGCAGTCGGGATGGC.

This clone was counted ten times or more. Read coverage stops 3 residues before the CDR3 terminus; the germline J gene supplies the remainder. V usage is TRBV5-1 and J usage is TRBJ1-3, with a possible D match to TRBD1 (5 bases). Germline values: CDR1 SGHRS, CDR2 YFSETQ. Trimming cost V 0 bases and J 0 bases, with 7 bases left between them. The CDR3 runs 15 residues. Here the CDR3 reads CASSLDRSSGNTIYF. The sequenced CDR3 bases are TGCGCCAGCAGCTTGGACAGGAGCTCTGGAAACACC.

This clone was observed at least ten times. The read terminates 3 residues before the CDR3 end, so the remaining end is supplied by the germline J gene. This chain uses TRBV14 with TRBJ2-7; 7 bases are shared with TRBD2. Per the germline V gene, CDR1 is SGHDN and CDR2 is FVKESK. This CDR3 has 17 amino acids. V shed 0 bases and J 1 base; nucleotides not matched to a gene: 9. The part of the CDR3 DNA that was read is TGTGCCAGCAGCCAAGATCTCCCCCTAGCGGTATCCTACGAG. This gives the protein CASSQDLPLAVSYE. The entire CDR3 protein is CASSQDLPLAVSYEQYF.

This clone has ten or more counts. The CDR3 end lies 3 residues beyond the end of the read and is filled in from the germline J gene. This chain connects TRBV29-1 to TRBJ1-2, with D possibly TRBD1 on 5 matching bases. The CDR3 runs 10 residues. The germline CDR1 and CDR2 sequences are SQVTM and ANQGSEA. The CDR3 region is CSVQDVDYTF. The sequenced part of the CDR3 DNA is TGCAGCGTACAGGATGTGGAC.

This clone was counted many times. The CDR3 extends 3 residues past the end of the read, so its final part is completed from the germline J gene. This rearrangement joins TRBV19 to TRBJ2-7; 7 bases agree with TRBD1. Germline V CDR1 and CDR2: LNHDA, SQIVND (reference sequence). Germline trimming cut 1 base from V and 4 bases from J; bases unmatched to any gene: 7. This CDR3 is 15 amino acids long. The CDR3 bases that were read are TGTGCCAGTAGTATAGCCTCCGGGACAGTTTACGAG. Residues: CASSIASGTVYE. The complete CDR3 sequence is CASSIASGTVYEQYF.

This clone came up many times. The CDR3 end is not reached by the read, which stops 3 residues before it; the germline J gene fills it in. This chain connects TRBV19 to TRBJ1-1; unclear D gene. Germline V CDR1 and CDR2: LNHDA, SQIVND (reference sequence). The CDR3 has 13 amino acids. Trimming took off 7 bases at V and 4 bases at J, with 13 bases between the two ends. CDR3 protein: CASTDYGVTEAFF. The CDR3 bases that were read are TGTGCCAGTACCGACTACGGTGTCACTGAA.

This clone was observed many times. The sequenced part of the CDR3 DNA is TGTGCCAGCAGTGATGCGATGAACACTGAA. The encoded protein is CASSDAMNTE. The whole CDR3 sequence is CASSDAMNTEAFF. The chain uses TRBV6-1 and TRBJ1-1; D gene uncertain. The DNA ends 3 residues before the CDR3 does, and the rest of the CDR3 is filled in from the germline J gene. The germline V gene encodes CDR1 MNHNS and CDR2 SASEGT. The CDR3 is 13 amino acids. V was trimmed by 3 bases and J by 0 bases, leaving 5 bases between them.

In this sample, this clone turned up many times. The read terminates 3 residues ahead of where the CDR3 ends, so the germline J gene completes it. The chain combines TRBV30 with TRBJ2-7; TRBD1 matches at 8 bases. V dropped 7 bases and J dropped 4; count of bases not matched to a gene: 15. Germline assignment: CDR1 GTSNPN and CDR2 SVGIG (reference sequence). There are 15 residues in the CDR3. The sequenced CDR3 bases are TGTGCCTCGCTATCTACAAGGACAGGGAGTTACGAG. Amino acid sequence: CASLSTRTGSYE. The CDR3 in full is CASLSTRTGSYEQYF.